This T cell receptor (beta chain) is from a study of blood T cell repertoires in COVID-19. Study as a whole: Samples came from the United States, Italy and Spain, spanning acute and convalescent COVID-19. T cells, B-cell-depleted T cells, or PBMCs supplied cDNA or gDNA.

In the study's own analysis: Estimation of nucleated cell counts was performed using reference gene primer amplification. Profiled with immunoSEQ multiplex PCR; TCRdb holds only in-frame clones, not every one. That table furnishes V, J and clone size, whereas the DNA furnished D and trimming. The sample records about 230,000 clones, roughly 83% being singletons. The germline V gene has CDR1 SNHLY and CDR2 FYNNEI. There are 11 residues in the CDR3. Trimming took 5 bases from V and 9 from J, leaving 8 bases between them. The chain uses TRBV2 and TRBJ1-5, with D perhaps TRBD1 (5 bases). The sample was peripheral blood. The receptor was isolated from a man aged 35 to 55 with acute or convalescent COVID-19. The CDR3 DNA follows: TGTGCCAGCAGTTCAGGGCGGCCCCAGCATTTT. Translating it yields CASSSGRPQHF.